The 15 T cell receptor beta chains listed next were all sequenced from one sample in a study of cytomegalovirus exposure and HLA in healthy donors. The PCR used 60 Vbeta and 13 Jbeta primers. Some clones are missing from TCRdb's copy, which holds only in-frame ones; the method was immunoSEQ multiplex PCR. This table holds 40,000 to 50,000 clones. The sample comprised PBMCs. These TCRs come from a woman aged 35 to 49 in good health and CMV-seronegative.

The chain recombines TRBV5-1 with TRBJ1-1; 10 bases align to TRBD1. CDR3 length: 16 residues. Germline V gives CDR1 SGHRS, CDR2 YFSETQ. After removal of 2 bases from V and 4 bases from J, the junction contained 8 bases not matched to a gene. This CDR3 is CASSLGTGVGRTEAFF. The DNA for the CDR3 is TGCGCCAGCAGCTTAGGGACAGGGGTCGGGCGCACTGAAGCTTTCTTT.

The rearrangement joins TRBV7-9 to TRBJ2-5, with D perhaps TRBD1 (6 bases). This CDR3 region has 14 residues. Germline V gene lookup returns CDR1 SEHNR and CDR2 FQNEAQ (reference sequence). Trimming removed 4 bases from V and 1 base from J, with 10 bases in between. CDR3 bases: TGTGCCAGCAGCTCAACAGGGCCCCAAGAGACCCAGTACTTC. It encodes CASSSTGPQETQYF.

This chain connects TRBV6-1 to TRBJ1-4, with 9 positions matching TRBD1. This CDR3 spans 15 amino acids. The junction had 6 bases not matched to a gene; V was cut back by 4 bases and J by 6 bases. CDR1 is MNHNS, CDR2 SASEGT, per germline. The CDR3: CASSGWTGADEKLFF. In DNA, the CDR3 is TGTGCCAGCAGTGGATGGACAGGGGCCGATGAAAAACTGTTTTTT.

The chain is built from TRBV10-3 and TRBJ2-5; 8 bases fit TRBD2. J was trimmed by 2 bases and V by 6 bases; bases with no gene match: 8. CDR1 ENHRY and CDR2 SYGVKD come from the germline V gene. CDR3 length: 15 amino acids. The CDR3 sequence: CAISIAGSPQETQYF. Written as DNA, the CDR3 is TGTGCCATCAGCATAGCGGGGAGTCCACAAGAGACCCAGTACTTC.

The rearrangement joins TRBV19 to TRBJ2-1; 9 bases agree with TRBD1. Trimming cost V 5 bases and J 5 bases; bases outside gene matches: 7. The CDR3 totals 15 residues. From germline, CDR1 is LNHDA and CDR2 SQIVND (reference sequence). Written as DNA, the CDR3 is TGTGCCAGTAGTCCTCCGGGACAGGGTGACAATGAGCAGTTCTTC. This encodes CASSPPGQGDNEQFF.

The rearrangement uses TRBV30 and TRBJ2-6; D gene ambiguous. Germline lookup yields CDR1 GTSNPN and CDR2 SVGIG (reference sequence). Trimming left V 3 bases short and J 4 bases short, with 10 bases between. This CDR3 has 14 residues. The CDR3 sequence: CAWRSPQGANVLTF. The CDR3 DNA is TGTGCCTGGAGATCCCCCCAGGGGGCCAACGTCCTGACTTTC.

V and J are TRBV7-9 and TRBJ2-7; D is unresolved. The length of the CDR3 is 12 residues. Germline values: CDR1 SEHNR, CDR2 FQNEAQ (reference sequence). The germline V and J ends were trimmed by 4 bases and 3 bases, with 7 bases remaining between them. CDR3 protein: CASSSTYYEQYF. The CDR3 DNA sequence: TGTGCCAGCAGCTCAACCTACTACGAGCAGTACTTC.

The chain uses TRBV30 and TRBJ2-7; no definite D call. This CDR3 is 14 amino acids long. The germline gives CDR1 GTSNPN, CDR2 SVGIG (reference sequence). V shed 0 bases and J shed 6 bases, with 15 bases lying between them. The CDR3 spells CAWSVLVQVGEQYF. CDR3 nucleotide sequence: TGTGCCTGGAGTGTACTGGTCCAAGTCGGCGAGCAGTACTTC.

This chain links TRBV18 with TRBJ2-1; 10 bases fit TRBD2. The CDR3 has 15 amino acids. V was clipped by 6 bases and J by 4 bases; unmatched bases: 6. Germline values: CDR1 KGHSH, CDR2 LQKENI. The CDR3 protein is CASSKGLAVYNEQFF. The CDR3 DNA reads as TGTGCCAGCTCCAAAGGACTAGCGGTGTACAATGAGCAGTTCTTC.

CDR3 amino acids: CASSYSQGWDEQYF. The CDR3 DNA is TGTGCCAGCAGTTACTCGCAGGGTTGGGACGAGCAGTACTTC. The chain combines TRBV6-6 with TRBJ2-7; TRBD1 is a possible D gene (5 bases). V gave up 0 bases and J gave up 5 bases, with 11 bases separating them. Looked up from germline, CDR1 is MNHNY and CDR2 is SVGAGI (reference sequence). This CDR3 region has 14 residues.

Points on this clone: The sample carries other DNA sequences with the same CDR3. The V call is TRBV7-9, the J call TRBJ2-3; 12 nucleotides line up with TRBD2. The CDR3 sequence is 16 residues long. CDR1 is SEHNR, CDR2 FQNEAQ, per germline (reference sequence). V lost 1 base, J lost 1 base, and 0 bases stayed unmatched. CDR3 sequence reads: CASSLGLAGGTDTQYF. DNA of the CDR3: TGTGCCAGCAGCTTAGGACTAGCGGGGGGCACAGATACGCAGTATTTT.

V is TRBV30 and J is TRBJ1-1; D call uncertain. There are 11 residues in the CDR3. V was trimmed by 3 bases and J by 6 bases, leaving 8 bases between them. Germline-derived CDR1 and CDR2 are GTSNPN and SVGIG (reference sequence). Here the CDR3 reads CAWRRRSEAFF. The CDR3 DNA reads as TGTGCCTGGAGACGGAGATCTGAAGCTTTCTTT.

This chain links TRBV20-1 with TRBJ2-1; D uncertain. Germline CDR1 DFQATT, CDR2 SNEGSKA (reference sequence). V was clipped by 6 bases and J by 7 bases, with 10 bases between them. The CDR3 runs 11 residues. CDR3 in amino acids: CSAVGANEQFF. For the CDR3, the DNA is TGCAGTGCCGTTGGAGCAAATGAGCAGTTCTTC.

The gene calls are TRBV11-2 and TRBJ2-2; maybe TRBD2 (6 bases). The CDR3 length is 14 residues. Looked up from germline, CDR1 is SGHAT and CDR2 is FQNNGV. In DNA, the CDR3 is TGTGCTACTGGGGACTGGCGGACCACCGGGGAGCTGTTTTTT. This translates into CATGDWRTTGELFF.

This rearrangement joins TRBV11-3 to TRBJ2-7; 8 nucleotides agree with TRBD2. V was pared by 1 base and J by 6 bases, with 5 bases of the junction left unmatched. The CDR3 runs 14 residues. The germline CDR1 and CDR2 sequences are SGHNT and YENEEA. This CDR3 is CASSLASGRAEQYF. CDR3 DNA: TGTGCCAGCAGCTTAGCCAGCGGGAGAGCCGAGCAGTACTTC.